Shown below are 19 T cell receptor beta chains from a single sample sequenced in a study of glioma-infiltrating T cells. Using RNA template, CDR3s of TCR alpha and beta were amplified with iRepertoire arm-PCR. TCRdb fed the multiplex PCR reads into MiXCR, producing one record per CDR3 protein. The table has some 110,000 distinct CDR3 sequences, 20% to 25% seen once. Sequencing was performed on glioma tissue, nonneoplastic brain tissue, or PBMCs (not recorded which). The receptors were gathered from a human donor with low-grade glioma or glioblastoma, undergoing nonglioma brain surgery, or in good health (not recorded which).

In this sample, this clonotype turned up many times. The CDR3 region is CASSQSMGQGVHEQYF. CDR3 bases: TGCGCCAGCAGCCAATCAATGGGACAGGGGGTACACGAGCAGTACTTC. V and J are TRBV4-3 and TRBJ2-7; TRBD1 agrees at 11 bases. The CDR3 length is 16 residues. Germline trimming cut 2 bases from V and 5 bases from J; bases unmatched to any gene: 8. CDR1 is LGHNA, CDR2 YSLEER, per germline.

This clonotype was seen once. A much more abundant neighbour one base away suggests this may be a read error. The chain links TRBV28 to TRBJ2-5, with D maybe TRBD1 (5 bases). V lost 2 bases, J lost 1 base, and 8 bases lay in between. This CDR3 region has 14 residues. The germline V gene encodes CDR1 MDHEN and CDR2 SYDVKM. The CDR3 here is CASSLRGTQETQYF. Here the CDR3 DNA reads TGTGCCAGCAGTTTAAGGGGCACCCAAGAGACCCAGTACTTC.

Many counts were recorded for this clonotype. DNA for the CDR3: TGTGCCAGTAGTACCGCGGGAGGGGTGCAGACCCAGTACTTC. As protein: CASSTAGGVQTQYF. This chain uses TRBV19 with TRBJ2-5, with 9 bases that match TRBD2. This CDR3 comprises 14 residues. The germline V gene encodes CDR1 LNHDA and CDR2 SQIVND (reference sequence). The V segment lost 4 bases and the J segment 6 bases; nucleotides outside the gene matches: 6.

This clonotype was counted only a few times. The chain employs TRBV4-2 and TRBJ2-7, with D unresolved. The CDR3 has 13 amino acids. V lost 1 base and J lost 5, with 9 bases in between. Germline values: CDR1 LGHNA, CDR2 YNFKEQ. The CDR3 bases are TGTGCCAGCAGCCAAGTTCAGGCGGACGAGCAGTACTTC. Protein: CASSQVQADEQYF.

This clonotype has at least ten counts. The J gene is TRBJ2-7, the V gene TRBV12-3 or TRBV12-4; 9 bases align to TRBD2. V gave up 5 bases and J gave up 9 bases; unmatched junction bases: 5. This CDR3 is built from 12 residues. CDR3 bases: TGTGCCAGCAGTCCAGAGGGACTAGCGCAGTACTTC. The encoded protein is CASSPEGLAQYF.

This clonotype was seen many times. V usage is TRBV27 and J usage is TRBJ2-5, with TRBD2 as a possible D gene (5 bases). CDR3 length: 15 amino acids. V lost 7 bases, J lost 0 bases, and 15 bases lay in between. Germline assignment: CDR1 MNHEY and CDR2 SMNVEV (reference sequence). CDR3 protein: CASTSDYRYQETQYF. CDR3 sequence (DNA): TGTGCCAGCACCTCTGACTATAGGTACCAAGAGACCCAGTACTTC.

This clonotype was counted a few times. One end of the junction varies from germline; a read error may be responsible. CDR3 DNA: TGTACCAGCAGTGTGGAGGGGATGACAGGCACAGATACGCAGTATTTT. This translates into CTSSVEGMTGTDTQYF. The chain employs TRBV6-1 and TRBJ2-3; TRBD2 is a possible D gene (6 bases). The germline gives CDR1 MNHNS, CDR2 SASEGT. The CDR3 is 16 residues long.

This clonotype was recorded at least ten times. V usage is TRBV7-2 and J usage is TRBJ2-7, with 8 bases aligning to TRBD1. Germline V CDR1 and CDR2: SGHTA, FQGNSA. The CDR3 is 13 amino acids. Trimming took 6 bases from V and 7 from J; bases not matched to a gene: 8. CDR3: CASRAGGTPEQYF. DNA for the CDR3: TGTGCCAGCAGAGCAGGGGGCACCCCGGAGCAGTACTTC. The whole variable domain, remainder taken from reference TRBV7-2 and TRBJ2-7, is GAGVSQSPSNKVTEKGKDVELRCDPISGHTALYWYRQSLGQGLEFLIYFQGNSAPDKSGLPSDRFSAERTGGSVSTLTIQRTQQEDSAVYLCASRAGGTPEQYFGPGTRLTVT.

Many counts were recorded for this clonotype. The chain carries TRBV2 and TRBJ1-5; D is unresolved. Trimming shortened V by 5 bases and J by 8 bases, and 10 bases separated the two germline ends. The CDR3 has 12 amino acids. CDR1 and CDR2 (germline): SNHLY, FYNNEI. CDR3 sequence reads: CASSSDREPQHF. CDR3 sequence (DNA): TGTGCCAGCAGTTCAGACCGAGAGCCCCAGCATTTT. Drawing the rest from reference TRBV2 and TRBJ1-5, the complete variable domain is EPEVTQTPSHQVTQMGQEVILRCVPISNHLYFYWYRQILGQKVEFLVSFYNNEISEKSEIFDDQFSVERPDGSNFTLKIRSTKLEDSAMYFCASSSDREPQHFGDGTRLSIL.

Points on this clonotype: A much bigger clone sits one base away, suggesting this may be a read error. DNA for the CDR3: TGTGCCACCAGTGATATCGGACAGGGAGGAGAGACCCAGCACTTC. As protein: CATSDIGQGGETQHF. The rearrangement joins TRBV24-1 to TRBJ2-5; 8 bases are shared with TRBD1. The CDR3 length is 15 residues. Germline V gene sequence: CDR1 KGHDR, CDR2 SFDVKD.

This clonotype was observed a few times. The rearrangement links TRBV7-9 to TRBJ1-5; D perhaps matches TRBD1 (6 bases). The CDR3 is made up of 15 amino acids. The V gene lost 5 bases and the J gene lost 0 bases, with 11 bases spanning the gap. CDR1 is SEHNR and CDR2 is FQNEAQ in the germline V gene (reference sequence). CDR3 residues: CASSPGQFSNQPQHF. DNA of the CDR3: TGTGCCAGCAGCCCGGGACAATTTAGCAATCAGCCCCAGCATTTT. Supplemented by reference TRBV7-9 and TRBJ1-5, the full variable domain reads DTGVSQNPRHKITKRGQNVTFRCDPISEHNRLYWYRQTLGQGPEFLTYFQNEAQLEKSRLLSDRFSAERPKGSFSTLEIQRTEQGDSAMYLCASSPGQFSNQPQHFGDGTRLSIL.

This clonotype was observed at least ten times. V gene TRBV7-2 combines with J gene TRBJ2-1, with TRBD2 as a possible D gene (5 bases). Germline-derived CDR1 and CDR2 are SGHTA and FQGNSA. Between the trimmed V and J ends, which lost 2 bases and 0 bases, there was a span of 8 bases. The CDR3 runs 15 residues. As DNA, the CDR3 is TGTGCCAGCAGCTTAACGCGGGCCTCCTACAATGAGCAGTTCTTC. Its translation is CASSLTRASYNEQFF.

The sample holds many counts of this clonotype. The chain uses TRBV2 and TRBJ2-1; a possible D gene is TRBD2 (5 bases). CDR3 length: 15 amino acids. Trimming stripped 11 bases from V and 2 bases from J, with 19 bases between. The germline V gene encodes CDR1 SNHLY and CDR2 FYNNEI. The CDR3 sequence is CARNQVEGTYNEQFF. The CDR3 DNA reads TGTGCCCGAAATCAGGTAGAGGGTACCTACAATGAGCAGTTCTTC.

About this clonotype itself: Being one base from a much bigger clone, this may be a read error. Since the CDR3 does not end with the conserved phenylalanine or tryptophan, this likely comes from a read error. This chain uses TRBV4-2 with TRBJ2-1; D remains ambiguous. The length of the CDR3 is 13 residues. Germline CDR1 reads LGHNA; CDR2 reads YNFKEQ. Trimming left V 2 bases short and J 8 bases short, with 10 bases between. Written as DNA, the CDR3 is TGTGCCAGCAGCCAATCCAGCGCTGATGAGCAGTTCCTC. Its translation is CASSQSSADEQFL.

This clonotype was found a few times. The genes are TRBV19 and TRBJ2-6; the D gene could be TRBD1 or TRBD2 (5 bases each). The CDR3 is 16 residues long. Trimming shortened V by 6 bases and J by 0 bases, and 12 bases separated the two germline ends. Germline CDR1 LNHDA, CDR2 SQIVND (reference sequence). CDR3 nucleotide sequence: TGTGCCAGTAGCAGGGACGGTGACTCTGGGGCCAACGTCCTGACTTTC. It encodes CASSRDGDSGANVLTF.

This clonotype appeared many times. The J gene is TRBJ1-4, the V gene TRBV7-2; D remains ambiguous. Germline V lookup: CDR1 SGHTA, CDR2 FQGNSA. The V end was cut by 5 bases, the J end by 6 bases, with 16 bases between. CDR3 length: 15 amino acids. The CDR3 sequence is CASSPRAGADEKLFF. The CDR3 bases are TGTGCCAGCAGCCCAAGGGCAGGAGCCGATGAAAAACTGTTTTTT.

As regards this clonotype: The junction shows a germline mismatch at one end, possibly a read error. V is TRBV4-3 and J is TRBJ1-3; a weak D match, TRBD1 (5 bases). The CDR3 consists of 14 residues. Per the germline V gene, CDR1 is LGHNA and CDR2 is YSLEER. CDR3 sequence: CASGQGTSGNTIYF. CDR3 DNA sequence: TGCGCCAGCGGCCAAGGGACTTCTGGAAACACCATATATTTT.

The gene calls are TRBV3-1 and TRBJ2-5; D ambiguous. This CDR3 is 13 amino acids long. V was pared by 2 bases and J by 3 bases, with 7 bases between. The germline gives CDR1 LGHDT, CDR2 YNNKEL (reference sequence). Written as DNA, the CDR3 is TGTGCCAGCAGCCAATACACAGAAGAGACCCAGTACTTC. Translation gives CASSQYTEETQYF.

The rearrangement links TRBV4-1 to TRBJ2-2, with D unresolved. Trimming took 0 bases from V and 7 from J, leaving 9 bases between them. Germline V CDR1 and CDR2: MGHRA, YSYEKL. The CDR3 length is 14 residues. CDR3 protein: CASSQDHPVGELFF. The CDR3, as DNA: TGCGCCAGCAGCCAAGATCATCCTGTCGGGGAGCTGTTTTTT.